The rows below give T cell receptor beta chains drawn from one sample of a study of blood T cells in healthy people across ages. One entry per CDR3 protein results from TCRdb running MiXCR on the 5' RACE reads. In the table there are hundreds of thousands of distinct CDR3 sequences, around 50% of which are singletons. The sample consisted of blood. These TCRs come from a woman of 80 years or more in good health. The CDR3 runs from the conserved cysteine through the conserved F or W. Fields, in order: V gene, D gene, clone size, J gene, CDR3 DNA, CDR3 protein. The D gene is left open where the match is weak. Some rows have no size entry. The others give once, few or many, or a class for an expanded clone.

>TRBV14|-|many|TRBJ2-3
TGTGCCAGCAGCCTTGACAGGACCCCCACAGATACGCAGTATTTT
CASSLDRTPTDTQYF
>TRBV29-1|-|many|TRBJ2-1
TGCAGCGTTGAAGGCCCCGTAAATGAGCAGTTCTTC
CSVEGPVNEQFF
>TRBV20-1|TRBD2|many|TRBJ2-5
TGCAGTGCTACCCGGGGGGGGGTCGAGACCCAGTACTTC
CSATRGGVETQYF
>TRBV12-3/TRBV12-4|-|-|TRBJ1-5
TGTGCCAGCAGTTTCTCCAGGGGCCCCAATCAGCCCCAGCATTTT
CASSFSRGPNQPQHF
>TRBV5-1|-|many|TRBJ2-3
TGCGCCAGCAGCCCCTTAGGGGAGAATACGCAGTATTTT
CASSPLGENTQYF
>TRBV20-1|TRBD2|few|TRBJ2-1
TGCAGTGCTCCAGGCGGGGGGAGTTTCTCCTACAATGAGCAGTTCTTC
CSAPGGGSFSYNEQFF
>TRBV7-9|-|-|TRBJ2-3
TGTGCCAGCAGATTTGGAGACACAGATACGCAGTATTTT
CASRFGDTDTQYF
>TRBV5-1|TRBD2|-|TRBJ2-7
TGCGCCAGCAGCTTGGCCGTTGCGGGAGCCTCTTACGAGCAGTACTTC
CASSLAVAGASYEQYF
>TRBV5-8|-|few|TRBJ1-1
TGTGCCAGCAGCTTGGAGTTGATGCTTTCCAACACTGAAGCTTTCTTT
CASSLELMLSNTEAFF
>TRBV12-5|TRBD2|few|TRBJ2-1
TGTGCTAGTGGTTTGGTAACCGCGGGAGGCCCACTGGGGCGCTCCTACAATGAGCAGTTCTTC
CASGLVTAGGPLGRSYNEQFF
>TRBV4-2|-|-|TRBJ2-1
TGTGCCAGCAGCCAAGATAATAGCGGTCCGCACAATGAGCAGTTCTTC
CASSQDNSGPHNEQFF
>TRBV9|-|-|TRBJ2-3
TGTGCCAGCACCCGGGGGCACAAATACACAGATACGCAGTATTTT
CASTRGHKYTDTQYF
>TRBV29-1|-|once|TRBJ2-6
TGCAGCGTGAGACTGCACTCTGGGGCCAACGTCCTGACTTTC
CSVRLHSGANVLTF
>TRBV28|-|-|TRBJ1-6
TGTGCCAGCACCTTGAGGAGGGATCGCTCCTATAATTCACCCCTCCACTTT
CASTLRRDRSYNSPLHF
>TRBV4-2|-|few|TRBJ2-6
TGTGCCAGCAGCCGGGCAGCTATCTCTGGGGCCAACGTCCTGACTTTC
CASSRAAISGANVLTF
>TRBV29-1|TRBD1|-|TRBJ2-2
TGCAGCGTTGAGAACAGGGGCAGGGAGCTGTTTTTT
CSVENRGRELFF
>TRBV20-1|TRBD2|few|TRBJ2-3
TGCAGTGCTAGGGCACCCCTGGGACTAGCGGGGGCAGACACAGATACGCAGTATTTT
CSARAPLGLAGADTDTQYF
>TRBV5-1|-|-|TRBJ2-5
TGCGCCAGCAGCGTGGAGGGGGCGCAGACCCAGTACTTC
CASSVEGAQTQYF
>TRBV20-1|-|once|TRBJ2-3
TGCAGTGCAGATACTAGCACAGATACGCAGTATTTT
CSADTSTDTQYF
>TRBV27|TRBD2|few|TRBJ2-1
TGTGCCAGCAGTTTATCGGCGGGGGGGTTATGCAATGAGCAGTTCTTC
CASSLSAGGLCNEQFF
>TRBV4-2|-|few|TRBJ2-7
TGTGCCAGCAGCCAAGATCGGGACGAGCAGTACTTC
CASSQDRDEQYF
>TRBV11-3|TRBD2|-|TRBJ2-1
TGTGCCAGCAGCTCTAGCGGGAGTTTTGAGCAGTTCTTC
CASSSSGSFEQFF